Following are 7 T cell receptor beta chains from one sample sequenced in a study of shared clonotypes between healthy human individuals. Measured with immunoSEQ multiplex PCR; TCRdb has only the in-frame clones, and not every one. The table includes approximately 1,500,000 clones, about 96% detected once. The sequenced material came from naive CD4+ T cells sorted from blood. The subset was: CD45RA+ positively selected. These receptors all stem from a man aged 25 to 40 in good health.

The genes are TRBV18 and TRBJ2-1, with TRBD2 matching over 9 bases. The germline V gene has CDR1 KGHSH and CDR2 LQKENI. This CDR3 has 15 residues. After removal of 6 bases from V and 7 bases from J, the junction contained 10 bases not matched to a gene. This chain's CDR3 is CASSPREGLQNEQFF. In DNA form, the CDR3 reads TGTGCCAGCTCCCCGCGGGAGGGCCTCCAGAATGAGCAGTTCTTC.

J is TRBJ2-5 and V is TRBV14, with no clear D. With 1 base removed from V and 4 bases from J, the gap between germline ends came to 10 bases. The CDR3 length is 14 residues. Germline assignment: CDR1 SGHDN and CDR2 FVKESK. The CDR3 DNA follows: TGTGCCAGCAGCCAAGTAAGGTGGGGAGAGACCCAGTACTTC. This translates into CASSQVRWGETQYF.

The rearrangement links TRBV10-3 to TRBJ1-1, with 10 bases identical to TRBD1. CDR3 length equals 13 residues. The junction had 1 base not matched to a gene; V was cut back by 5 bases and J by 4 bases. From germline, CDR1 is ENHRY and CDR2 SYGVKD. CDR3 protein: CAISRTGGTEAFF. The CDR3 nucleotides read TGTGCCATCAGTAGGACAGGGGGCACTGAAGCTTTCTTT.

V gene TRBV9 combines with J gene TRBJ2-1; 12 bases are a match to TRBD2. Germline CDR1 SGDLS, CDR2 YYNGEE. Trimming took 0 bases from V and 6 from J; bases not matched to a gene: 10. The CDR3 spans 18 residues. The CDR3 region is CASSVALHRTSGTNEQFF. CDR3 nucleotide sequence: TGTGCCAGCAGCGTAGCTCTCCACCGGACTAGCGGGACCAATGAGCAGTTCTTC.

The chain recombines TRBV11-2 with TRBJ2-3, with TRBD2 as a possible D gene (5 bases). The V end lost 8 bases, the J end lost 4 bases, and 7 bases lay between the germline ends. This CDR3 is built from 11 residues. Germline loops: CDR1 SGHAT, CDR2 FQNNGV. CDR3 region: CASGSADTQYF. The CDR3 DNA is TGTGCCAGCGGGAGCGCAGATACGCAGTATTTT.

The chain uses TRBV7-9 and TRBJ1-5; D is ambiguous. The CDR3 contains 13 residues. Deletions cut 2 bases from V and 6 bases from J, with 8 bases between. Germline V CDR1 and CDR2: SEHNR, FQNEAQ (reference sequence). CDR3 coding DNA: TGTGCCAGCAGCTTATTATTTAGTCAGCCCCAGCATTTT. Its protein product is CASSLLFSQPQHF.

The chain joins TRBV18 to TRBJ2-7; TRBD2 agrees at 10 bases. Germline V gene sequence: CDR1 KGHSH, CDR2 LQKENI. J lost 6 bases, V lost 4 bases, and 9 bases had no gene match. The CDR3 spans 15 residues. CDR3 nucleotide sequence: TGTGCCAGCTCACTTGAGGAGCGGGAGGGCCTCGAGCAGTACTTC. Translation gives CASSLEEREGLEQYF.